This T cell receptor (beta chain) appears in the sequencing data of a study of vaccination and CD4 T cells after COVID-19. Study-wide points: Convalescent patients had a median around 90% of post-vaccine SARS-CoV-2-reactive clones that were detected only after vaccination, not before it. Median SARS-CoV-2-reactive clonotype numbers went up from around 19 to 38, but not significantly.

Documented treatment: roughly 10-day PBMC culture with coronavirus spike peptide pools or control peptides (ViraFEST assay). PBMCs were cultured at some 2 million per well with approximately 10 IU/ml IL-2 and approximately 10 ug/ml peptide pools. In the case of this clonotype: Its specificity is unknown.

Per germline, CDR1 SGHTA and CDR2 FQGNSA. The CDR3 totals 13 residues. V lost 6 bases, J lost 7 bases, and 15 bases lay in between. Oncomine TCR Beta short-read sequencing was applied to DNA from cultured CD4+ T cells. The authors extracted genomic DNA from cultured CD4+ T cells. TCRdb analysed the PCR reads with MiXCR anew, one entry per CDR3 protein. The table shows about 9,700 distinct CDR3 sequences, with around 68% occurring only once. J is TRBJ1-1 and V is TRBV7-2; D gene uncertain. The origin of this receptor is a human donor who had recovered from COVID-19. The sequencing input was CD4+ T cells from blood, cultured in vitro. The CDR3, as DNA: TGTGCCAGCAGGATAGTGGTCGGCAGTGAAGCTTTCTTT. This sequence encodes CASRIVVGSEAFF.